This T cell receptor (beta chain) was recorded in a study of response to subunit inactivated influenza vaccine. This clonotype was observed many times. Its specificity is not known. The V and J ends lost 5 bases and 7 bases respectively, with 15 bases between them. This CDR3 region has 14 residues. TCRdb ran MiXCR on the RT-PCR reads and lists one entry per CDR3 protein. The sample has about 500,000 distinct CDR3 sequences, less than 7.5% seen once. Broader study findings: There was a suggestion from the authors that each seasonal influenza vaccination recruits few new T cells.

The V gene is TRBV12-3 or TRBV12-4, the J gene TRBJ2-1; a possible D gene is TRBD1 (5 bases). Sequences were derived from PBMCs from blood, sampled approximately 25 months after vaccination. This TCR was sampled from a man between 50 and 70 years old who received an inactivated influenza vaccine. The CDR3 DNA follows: TGTGCCAGCAGTGTTCTGGTTGGGGCGAATGAGCAGTTCTTC. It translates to CASSVLVGANEQFF.